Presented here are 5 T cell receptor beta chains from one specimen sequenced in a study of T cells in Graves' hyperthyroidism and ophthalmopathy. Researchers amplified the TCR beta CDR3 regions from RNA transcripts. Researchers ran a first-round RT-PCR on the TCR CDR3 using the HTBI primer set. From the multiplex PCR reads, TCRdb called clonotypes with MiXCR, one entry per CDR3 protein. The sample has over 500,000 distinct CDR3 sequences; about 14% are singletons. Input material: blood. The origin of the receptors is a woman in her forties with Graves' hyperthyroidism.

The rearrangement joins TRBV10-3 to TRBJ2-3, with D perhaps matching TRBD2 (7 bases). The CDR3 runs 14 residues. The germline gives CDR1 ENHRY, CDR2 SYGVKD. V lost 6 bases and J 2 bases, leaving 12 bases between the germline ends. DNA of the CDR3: TGTGCCATCAGGCGGGGGCCGGACACAGATACGCAGTATTTT. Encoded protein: CAIRRGPDTDTQYF.

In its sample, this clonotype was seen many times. CDR3 loop: CSARGGGLAGEINEQFF. The DNA for the CDR3 is TGCAGTGCTAGAGGGGGGGGACTAGCGGGAGAAATCAATGAGCAGTTCTTC. The genes are TRBV20-1 and TRBJ2-1; 14 bases match TRBD2. Per the germline V gene, CDR1 is DFQATT and CDR2 is SNEGSKA (reference sequence). Unmatched junction bases numbered 8, after V lost 1 base and J lost 6 bases. The CDR3 contains 17 residues.

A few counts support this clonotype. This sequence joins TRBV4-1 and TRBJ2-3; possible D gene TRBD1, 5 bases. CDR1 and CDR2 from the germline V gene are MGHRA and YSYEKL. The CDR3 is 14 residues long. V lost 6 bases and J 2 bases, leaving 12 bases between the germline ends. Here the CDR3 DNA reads TGCGCCAGCAGTTACCCAGGGCCCACAGATACGCAGTATTTT. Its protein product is CASSYPGPTDTQYF.

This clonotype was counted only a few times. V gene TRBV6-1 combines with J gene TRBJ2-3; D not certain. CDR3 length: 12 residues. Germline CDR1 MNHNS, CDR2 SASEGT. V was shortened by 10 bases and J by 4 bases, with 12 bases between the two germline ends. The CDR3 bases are TGTGCCACGTCATCTCCAGCAGATACGCAGTATTTT. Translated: CATSSPADTQYF.

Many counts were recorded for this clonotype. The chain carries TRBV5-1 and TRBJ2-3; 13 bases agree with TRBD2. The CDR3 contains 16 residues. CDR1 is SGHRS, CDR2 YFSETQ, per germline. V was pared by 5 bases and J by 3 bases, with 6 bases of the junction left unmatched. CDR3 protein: CASSPGTSGMTDTQYF. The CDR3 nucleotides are TGCGCCAGCAGTCCCGGGACTAGCGGGATGACAGATACGCAGTATTTT.